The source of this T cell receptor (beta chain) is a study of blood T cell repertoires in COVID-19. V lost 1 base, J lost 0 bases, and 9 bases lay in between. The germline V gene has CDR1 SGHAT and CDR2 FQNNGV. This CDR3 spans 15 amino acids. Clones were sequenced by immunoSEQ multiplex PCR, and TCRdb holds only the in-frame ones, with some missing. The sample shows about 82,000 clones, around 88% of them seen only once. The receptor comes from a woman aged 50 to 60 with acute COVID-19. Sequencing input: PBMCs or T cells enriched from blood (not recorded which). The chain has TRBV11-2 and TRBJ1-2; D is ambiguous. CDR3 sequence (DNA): TGTGCCAGCAGCTTAGTGCGGCTAGCTAACTATGGCTACACCTTC. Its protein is CASSLVRLANYGYTF.